The 10 T cell receptor beta chains in this list originate from one sample, sequenced in a study of cytotoxic CD8 clonotypes in ibrutinib-treated CLL. Sequencing used immunoSEQ multiplex PCR; TCRdb keeps in-frame clones, though not all of them. The profile shows about 9,400 clones, around 60% of them singletons. Sequencing was performed on PBMCs, taken before ibrutinib treatment. Source of these receptors: a human donor with chronic lymphocytic leukemia.

The table lists this clone with a count of one. The V call is TRBV11-2, the J call TRBJ2-7; a weak D match, TRBD1 (5 bases). Germline V gene lookup returns CDR1 SGHAT and CDR2 FQNNGV. V was clipped by 6 bases and J by 4 bases, with 13 bases between them. The CDR3 is made up of 13 amino acids. Here the CDR3 reads CASRHRAGYEQYF. For the CDR3, the DNA is TGTGCCAGCAGACATCGAGCAGGGTACGAGCAGTACTTC. Full variable domain (missing parts from reference TRBV11-2 and TRBJ2-7): EAGVAQSPRYKIIEKRQSVAFWCNPISGHATLYWYQQILGQGPKLLIQFQNNGVVDDSQLPKDRFSAERLKGVDSTLKIQPAKLEDSAVYLCASRHRAGYEQYFGPGTRLTVT.

The chain employs TRBV28 and TRBJ1-5; the D gene is possibly TRBD1 (5 bases). Trimming left V 7 bases short and J 3 bases short, with 19 bases between. The CDR3 has 16 amino acids. Looked up from germline, CDR1 is MDHEN and CDR2 is SYDVKM. The CDR3 DNA follows: TGTGCCAGCATTGGGGCGGGCAGGCCCTTCAATCAGCCCCAGCATTTT. It translates to CASIGAGRPFNQPQHF.

This clone has a single count. This sequence joins TRBV30 and TRBJ2-1; 7 bases agree with TRBD1. V was clipped by 4 bases and J by 4 bases; unmatched bases: 4. From germline, CDR1 is GTSNPN and CDR2 SVGIG (reference sequence). This CDR3 has 13 amino acids. This CDR3 is CAWTPDRYNEQFF. CDR3 DNA: TGTGCCTGGACCCCGGACAGGTACAATGAGCAGTTCTTC.

The chain recombines TRBV7-9 with TRBJ2-5; 7 nucleotides line up with TRBD2. The ends lost 6 bases at V and 0 bases at J; junction bases unmatched: 4. Germline V CDR1 and CDR2: SEHNR, FQNEAQ (reference sequence). This CDR3 comprises 14 residues. CDR3 protein: CASRGGMDQETQYF. The DNA for the CDR3 is TGTGCCAGCAGGGGGGGGATGGACCAAGAGACCCAGTACTTC.

J is TRBJ1-3 and V is TRBV7-6; no clear D. Germline V CDR1 and CDR2: SGHVS, FNYEAQ. V was pared by 8 bases and J by 0 bases, with 5 bases between. CDR3 length equals 12 residues. The CDR3 DNA follows: TGTGCCAGCGGGAGCTCTGGAAACACCATATATTTT. Translation: CASGSSGNTIYF.

The chain joins TRBV28 to TRBJ1-5; D remains ambiguous. CDR1 and CDR2 (germline): MDHEN, SYDVKM. The CDR3 is 13 amino acids. The V end lost 6 bases, the J end lost 9 bases, and 15 bases lay between the germline ends. CDR3 sequence reads: CASSLDRSRPQHF. The CDR3 DNA sequence: TGTGCCAGCAGCTTGGACCGGTCACGGCCCCAGCATTTT.

The chain is built from TRBV5-1 and TRBJ2-7; 9 bases match TRBD2. The V gene's germline CDR1 is SGHRS and CDR2 YFSETQ. The trim removed 4 bases at V and 6 bases at J, leaving 17 bases unmatched. The CDR3 is made up of 17 amino acids. In DNA, the CDR3 is TGCGCCAGCAGCCTGGCCGGGGCTAGCGGGGCCCAGGGCGAGCAGTACTTC. It translates to CASSLAGASGAQGEQYF.

This clone came up a few times. V is TRBV7-6 and J is TRBJ2-1; D might be TRBD2 (5 bases). Trimming removed 1 base at V and 8 bases at J, with 6 bases between. CDR3 size: 12 residues. Germline values: CDR1 SGHVS, CDR2 FNYEAQ. The CDR3 region has the DNA TGTGCCAGCAGCTTAGGGGGAGATGAGCAGTTCTTC. Translating gives CASSLGGDEQFF.

This chain connects TRBV29-1 to TRBJ1-1; 7 positions match TRBD1. The CDR3 is 12 amino acids. Germline CDR1 is SQVTM and CDR2 is ANQGSEA. V lost 6 bases and J lost 11; bases outside the gene matches: 12. The CDR3: CSVLTGTLGAFF. CDR3 nucleotides: TGCAGCGTCTTGACAGGGACCTTGGGCGCTTTCTTT.

The chain uses TRBV27 and TRBJ2-7, with TRBD2 identical over 9 bases. This CDR3 comprises 17 residues. V gave up 5 bases and J gave up 3 bases; unmatched junction bases: 14. Germline CDR1 MNHEY, CDR2 SMNVEV (reference sequence). The CDR3 DNA follows: TGTGCCAGCAGTCCCCGGGGACTAGCCCTCACCTACTACGAGCAGTACTTC. Amino acids: CASSPRGLALTYYEQYF.